Sequencing of this T cell receptor beta chain was carried out in a study of T cells in Graves' hyperthyroidism and ophthalmopathy. Findings and limits, study-wide: In the blood, most expanded thyroid clonotypes above 0.001 appeared as well.

With regard to this clonotype: Its antigen is not identified. Being one base from a much bigger clone, this may be a read error.

The TCR beta CDR3 regions underwent amplification using RNA transcripts as the source. First-round RT-PCR targeting the TCR CDR3 was performed with the HTBI primer set. A single record per CDR3 protein comes from TCRdb applying MiXCR to the multiplex PCR reads. Altogether a few hundred thousand distinct CDR3 sequences are present, approximately 15% being singletons, with the ten largest covering roughly 33%. The sequenced sample was blood. This clonotype originated in a woman in her 30s with Graves' hyperthyroidism.

The CDR3: CSARAGDTLYNEQYF. CDR3 in DNA: TGCAGTGCTAGAGCGGGGGACACTCTCTACAATGAGCAGTACTTC. The chain links TRBV20-1 to TRBJ2-1; D tentatively reads TRBD1 or TRBD2 (6 bases each). The end of the DNA aligns better with TRBJ2-7, so the J call may be wrong. The CDR3 contains 15 residues. Germline V gene data show CDR1 as DFQATT and CDR2 as SNEGSKA (reference sequence).